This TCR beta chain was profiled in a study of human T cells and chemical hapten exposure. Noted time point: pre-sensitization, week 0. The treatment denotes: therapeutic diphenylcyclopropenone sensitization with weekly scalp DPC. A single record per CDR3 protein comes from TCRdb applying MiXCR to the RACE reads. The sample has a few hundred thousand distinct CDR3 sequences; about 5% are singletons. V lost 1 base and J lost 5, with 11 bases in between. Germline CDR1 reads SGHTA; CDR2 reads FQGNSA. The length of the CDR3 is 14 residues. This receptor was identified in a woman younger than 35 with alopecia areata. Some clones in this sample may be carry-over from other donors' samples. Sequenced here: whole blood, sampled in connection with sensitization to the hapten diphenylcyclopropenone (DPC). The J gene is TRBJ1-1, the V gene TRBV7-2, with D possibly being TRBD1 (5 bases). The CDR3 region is CASSLGLEGTEAFF. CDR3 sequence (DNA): TGTGCCAGCAGCTTAGGTTTGGAGGGGACTGAAGCTTTCTTT. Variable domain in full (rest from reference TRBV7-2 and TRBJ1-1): GAGVSQSPSNKVTEKGKDVELRCDPISGHTALYWYRQSLGQGLEFLIYFQGNSAPDKSGLPSDRFSAERTGGSVSTLTIQRTQQEDSAVYLCASSLGLEGTEAFFGQGTRLTVV.